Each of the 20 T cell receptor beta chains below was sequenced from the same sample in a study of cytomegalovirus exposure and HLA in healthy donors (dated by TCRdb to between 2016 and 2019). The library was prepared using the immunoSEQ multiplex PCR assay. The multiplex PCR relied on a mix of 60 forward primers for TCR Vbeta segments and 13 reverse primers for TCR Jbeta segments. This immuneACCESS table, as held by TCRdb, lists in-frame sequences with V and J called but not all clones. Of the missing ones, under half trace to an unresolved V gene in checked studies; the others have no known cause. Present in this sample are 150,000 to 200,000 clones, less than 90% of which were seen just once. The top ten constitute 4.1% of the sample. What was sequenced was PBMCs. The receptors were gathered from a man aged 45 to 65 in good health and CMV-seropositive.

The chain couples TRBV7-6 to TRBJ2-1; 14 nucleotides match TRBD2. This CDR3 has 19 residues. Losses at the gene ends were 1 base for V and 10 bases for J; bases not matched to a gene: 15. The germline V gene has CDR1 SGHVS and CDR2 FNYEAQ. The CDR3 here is CASSLERRTSGRIPDEQFF. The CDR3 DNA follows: TGTGCCAGCAGCTTAGAACGCCGGACTAGCGGGAGGATTCCAGACGAGCAGTTCTTC.

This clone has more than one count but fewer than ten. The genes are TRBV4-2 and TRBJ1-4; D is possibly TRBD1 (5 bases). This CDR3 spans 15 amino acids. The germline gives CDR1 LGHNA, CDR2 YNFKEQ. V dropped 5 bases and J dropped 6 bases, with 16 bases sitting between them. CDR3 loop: CASSKSGSRDEKLFF. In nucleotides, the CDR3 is TGTGCCAGCAGCAAATCAGGGTCTAGGGATGAAAAACTGTTTTTT.

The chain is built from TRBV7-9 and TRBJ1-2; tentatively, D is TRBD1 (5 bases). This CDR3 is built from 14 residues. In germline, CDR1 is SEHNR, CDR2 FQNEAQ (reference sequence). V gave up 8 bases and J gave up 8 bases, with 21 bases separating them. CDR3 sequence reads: CASGKGEGLGGYTF. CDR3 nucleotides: TGTGCCAGCGGAAAAGGAGAGGGACTGGGAGGCTACACCTTC.

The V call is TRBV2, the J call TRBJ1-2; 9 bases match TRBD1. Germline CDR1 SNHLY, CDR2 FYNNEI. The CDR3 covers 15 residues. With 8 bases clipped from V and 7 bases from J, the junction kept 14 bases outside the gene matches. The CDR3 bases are TGTGCCAGCGCCTACTGGGAACAGGGGGCCTGTGGCTACACCTTC. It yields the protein CASAYWEQGACGYTF.

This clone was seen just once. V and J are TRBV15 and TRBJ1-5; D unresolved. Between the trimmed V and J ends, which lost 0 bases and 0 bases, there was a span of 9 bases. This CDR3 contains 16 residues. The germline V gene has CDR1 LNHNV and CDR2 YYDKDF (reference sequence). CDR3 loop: CATSRDSGASNQPQHF. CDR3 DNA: TGTGCCACCAGCAGAGATTCGGGAGCTAGCAATCAGCCCCAGCATTTT.

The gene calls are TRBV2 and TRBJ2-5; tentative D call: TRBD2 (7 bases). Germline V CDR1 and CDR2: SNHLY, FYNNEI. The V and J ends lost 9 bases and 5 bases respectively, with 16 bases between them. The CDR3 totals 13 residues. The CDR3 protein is CARGGGGGETQYF. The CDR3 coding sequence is TGTGCCAGAGGGGGTGGGGGAGGGGAGACCCAGTACTTC. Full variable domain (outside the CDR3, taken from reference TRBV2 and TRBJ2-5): EPEVTQTPSHQVTQMGQEVILRCVPISNHLYFYWYRQILGQKVEFLVSFYNNEISEKSEIFDDQFSVERPDGSNFTLKIRSTKLEDSAMYFCARGGGGGETQYFGPGTRLLVL.

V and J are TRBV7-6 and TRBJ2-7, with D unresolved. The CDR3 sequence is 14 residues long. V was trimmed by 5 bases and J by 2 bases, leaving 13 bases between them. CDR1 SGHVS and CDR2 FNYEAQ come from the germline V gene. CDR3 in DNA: TGTGCCAGCAGCCCCCAACAGAGAACCTACGAGCAGTACTTC. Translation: CASSPQQRTYEQYF.

CDR3 nucleotides: TGTGCCAGCAGCGTAGAACCCAGCACTGAAGCTTTCTTT. Translating it yields CASSVEPSTEAFF. This chain links TRBV9 with TRBJ1-1, with D hard to call. The CDR3 is 13 residues long. Germline-derived CDR1 and CDR2 are SGDLS and YYNGEE. The V end lost 0 bases, the J end lost 4 bases, and 7 bases lay between the germline ends.

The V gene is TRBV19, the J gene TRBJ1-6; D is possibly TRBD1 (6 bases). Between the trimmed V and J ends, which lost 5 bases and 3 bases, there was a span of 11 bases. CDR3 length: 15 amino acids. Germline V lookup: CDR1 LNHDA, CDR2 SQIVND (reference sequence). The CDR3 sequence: CASSPGQLYNSPLHF. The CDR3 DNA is TGTGCCAGTAGTCCAGGACAGCTCTATAATTCACCCCTCCACTTT.

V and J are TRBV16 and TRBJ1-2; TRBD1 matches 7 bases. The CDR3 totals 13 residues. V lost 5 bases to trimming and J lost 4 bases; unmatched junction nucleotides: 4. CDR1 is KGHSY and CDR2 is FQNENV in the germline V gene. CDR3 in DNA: TGTGCCAGCAGCAACGACAGGGTCTATGGCTACACCTTC. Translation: CASSNDRVYGYTF.

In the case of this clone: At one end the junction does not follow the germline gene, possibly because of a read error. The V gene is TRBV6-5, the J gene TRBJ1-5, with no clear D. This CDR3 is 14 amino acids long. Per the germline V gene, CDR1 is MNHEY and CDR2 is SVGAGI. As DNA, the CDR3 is TGTGCCAGCAGCCCCCTTCATAGCAATCAGCCCCGGCATTTT. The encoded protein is CASSPLHSNQPRHF.

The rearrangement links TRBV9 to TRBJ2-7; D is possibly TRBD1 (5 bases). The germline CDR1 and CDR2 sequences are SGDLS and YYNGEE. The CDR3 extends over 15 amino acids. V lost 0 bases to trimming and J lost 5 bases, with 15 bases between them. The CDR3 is CASSVAAVDSHEQYF. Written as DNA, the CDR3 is TGTGCCAGCAGCGTAGCTGCTGTCGACAGCCACGAGCAGTACTTC.

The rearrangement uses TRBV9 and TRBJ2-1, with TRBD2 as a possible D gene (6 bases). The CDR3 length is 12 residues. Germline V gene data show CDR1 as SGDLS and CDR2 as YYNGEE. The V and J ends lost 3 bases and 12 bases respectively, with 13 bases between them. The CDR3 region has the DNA TGTGCCAGCAGCGATCCTCGGGAGCCGCAGTTCTTC. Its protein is CASSDPREPQFF. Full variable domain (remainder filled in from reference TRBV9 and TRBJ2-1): DSGVTQTPKHLITATGQRVTLRCSPRSGDLSVYWYQQSLDQGLQFLIQYYNGEERAKGNILERFSAQQFPDLHSELNLSSLELGDSALYFCASSDPREPQFFGPGTRLTVL.

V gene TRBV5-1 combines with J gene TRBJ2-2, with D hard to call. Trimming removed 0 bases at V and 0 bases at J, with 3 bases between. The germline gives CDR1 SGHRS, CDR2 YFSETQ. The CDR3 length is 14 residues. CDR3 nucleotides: TGCGCCAGCAGCTTGGTTACGAACACCGGGGAGCTGTTTTTT. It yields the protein CASSLVTNTGELFF.

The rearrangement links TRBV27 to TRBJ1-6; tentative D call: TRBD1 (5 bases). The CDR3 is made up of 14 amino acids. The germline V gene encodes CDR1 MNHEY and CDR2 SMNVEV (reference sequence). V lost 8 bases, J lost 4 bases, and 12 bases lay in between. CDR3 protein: CASGKGFYNSPLHF. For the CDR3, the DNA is TGTGCCAGCGGAAAGGGGTTTTATAATTCACCCCTCCACTTT.

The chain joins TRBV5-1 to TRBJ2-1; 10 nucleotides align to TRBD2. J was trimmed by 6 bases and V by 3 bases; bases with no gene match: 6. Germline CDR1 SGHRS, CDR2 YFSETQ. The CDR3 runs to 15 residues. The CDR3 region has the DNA TGCGCCAGCAGCTCCTTAGCGGGAGGCGGCAATGAGCAGTTCTTC. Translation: CASSSLAGGGNEQFF.

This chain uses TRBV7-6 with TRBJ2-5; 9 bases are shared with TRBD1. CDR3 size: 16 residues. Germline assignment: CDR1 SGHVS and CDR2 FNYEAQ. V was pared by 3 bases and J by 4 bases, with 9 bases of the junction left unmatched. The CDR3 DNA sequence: TGTGCCAGCAGCTTTACCGGGACAGGGAAAGGAGAGACCCAGTACTTC. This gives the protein CASSFTGTGKGETQYF.

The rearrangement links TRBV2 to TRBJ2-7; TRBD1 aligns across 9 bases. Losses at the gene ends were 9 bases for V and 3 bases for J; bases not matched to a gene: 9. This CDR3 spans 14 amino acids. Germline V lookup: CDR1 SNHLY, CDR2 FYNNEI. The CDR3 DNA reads TGTGCCAGTGGTCTGGGGGACAGGGTCTACGAGCAGTACTTC. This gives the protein CASGLGDRVYEQYF.

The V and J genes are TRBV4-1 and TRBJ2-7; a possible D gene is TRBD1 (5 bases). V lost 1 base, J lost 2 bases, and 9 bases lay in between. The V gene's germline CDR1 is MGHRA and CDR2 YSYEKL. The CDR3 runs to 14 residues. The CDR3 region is CASSQVDMTYEQYF. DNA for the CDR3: TGCGCCAGCAGCCAAGTGGACATGACCTACGAGCAGTACTTC.

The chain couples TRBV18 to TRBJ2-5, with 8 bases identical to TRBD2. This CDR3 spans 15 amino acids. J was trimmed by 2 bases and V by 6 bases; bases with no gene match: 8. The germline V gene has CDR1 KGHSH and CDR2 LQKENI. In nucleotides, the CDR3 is TGTGCCAGCTCTCAAACACGGGGGGGTCAAGAGACCCAGTACTTC. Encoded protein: CASSQTRGGQETQYF.